Listed below are T cell receptor beta chains from one sample, sequenced in a study of shared clonotypes between healthy human individuals. Sequencing was performed with immunoSEQ multiplex PCR; in TCRdb, only in-frame clones are kept and a portion is missing. The sample holds about 2.4 million clones, more than 85% seen once. Sequencing was done on a sample of naive CD4+ T cells from PBMCs. The receptors shown here come from a man between 18 and 29 years old in good health. Some clones in this sample may be carry-over from other donors' samples. Each CDR3 is given with its conserved first and last residue. D genes are given only for firm matches. Clone size is not always given. Where it is, it says once, few, many or a class for expanded clones.

V gene: TRBV6-6
J gene: TRBJ2-7
D gene: TRBD1
clone size: once
CDR3 protein: CASSAGQVYEQYF
CDR3 DNA: TGTGCCAGCAGTGCCGGACAGGTCTACGAGCAGTACTTC

V gene: TRBV30
J gene: TRBJ2-1
D gene: NA
clone size: NA
CDR3 protein: CAWSVSAGNEQFF
CDR3 DNA: TGTGCCTGGAGTGTATCCGCTGGCAATGAGCAGTTCTTC

V gene: TRBV9
J gene: TRBJ2-6
D gene: NA
clone size: NA
CDR3 protein: CASSVRSSGANVLTF
CDR3 DNA: TGTGCCAGCAGCGTTAGGAGCTCTGGGGCCAACGTCCTGACTTTC

V gene: TRBV18
J gene: TRBJ2-7
D gene: TRBD2
clone size: NA
CDR3 protein: CASSPSWLAGELRQYF
CDR3 DNA: TGTGCCAGCTCACCATCCTGGCTAGCGGGAGAATTAAGGCAGTACTTC

V gene: TRBV4-1
J gene: TRBJ2-3
D gene: NA
clone size: NA
CDR3 protein: CASSQVLNRLKTRTDTQYF
CDR3 DNA: TGCGCCAGCAGCCAAGTCCTCAACCGCTTAAAGACCCGCACAGATACGCAGTATTTT

V gene: TRBV7-3
J gene: TRBJ2-7
D gene: NA
clone size: NA
CDR3 protein: CASRLLGHLKSSYEQYF
CDR3 DNA: TGTGCCAGCAGATTACTCGGACACCTGAAGTCTTCGTACGAGCAGTACTTC

V gene: TRBV6-1
J gene: TRBJ2-7
D gene: NA
clone size: NA
CDR3 protein: CASSGRTKAGPYEQYF
CDR3 DNA: TGTGCCAGCAGTGGGCGGACTAAAGCGGGCCCCTACGAGCAGTACTTC

V gene: TRBV7-9
J gene: TRBJ1-2
D gene: TRBD1
clone size: NA
CDR3 protein: CASSHRDRGGGYTF
CDR3 DNA: TGTGCCAGCAGCCACCGCGACAGGGGGGGTGGCTACACCTTC

V gene: TRBV5-1
J gene: TRBJ1-1
D gene: NA
clone size: NA
CDR3 protein: CASSLGQQGNTEAFF
CDR3 DNA: TGCGCCAGCAGCTTGGGACAGCAAGGGAACACTGAAGCTTTCTTT

V gene: TRBV2
J gene: TRBJ1-1
D gene: NA
clone size: NA
CDR3 protein: CASSFEGRNTEAFF
CDR3 DNA: TGTGCCAGCAGTTTTGAGGGCCGGAACACTGAAGCTTTCTTT

V gene: TRBV15
J gene: TRBJ2-5
D gene: NA
clone size: NA
CDR3 protein: CATSRGPADKETQYF
CDR3 DNA: TGTGCCACCAGCAGAGGACCAGCGGACAAAGAGACCCAGTACTTC

V gene: TRBV18
J gene: TRBJ1-5
D gene: TRBD1
clone size: few
CDR3 protein: CASSWTGGGNQPQHF
CDR3 DNA: TGTGCCAGCTCATGGACAGGGGGCGGCAATCAGCCCCAGCATTTT

V gene: TRBV18
J gene: TRBJ2-1
D gene: TRBD1
clone size: NA
CDR3 protein: CASSPRQGGDNEQFF
CDR3 DNA: TGTGCCAGCTCTCCTAGACAGGGTGGGGACAATGAGCAGTTCTTC

V gene: TRBV27
J gene: TRBJ1-4
D gene: TRBD1
clone size: once
CDR3 protein: CASSFLGQGRGQTNEKLFF
CDR3 DNA: TGTGCCAGCAGTTTTCTGGGACAGGGGAGAGGCCAAACTAATGAAAAACTGTTTTTT

V gene: TRBV9
J gene: TRBJ2-1
D gene: TRBD1
clone size: NA
CDR3 protein: CASSVAGGGLYEQLF
CDR3 DNA: TGTGCCAGCAGCGTAGCAGGGGGCGGACTTTATGAGCAGCTCTTC

V gene: TRBV27
J gene: TRBJ1-4
D gene: NA
clone size: NA
CDR3 protein: CASRRDPSANEKLFF
CDR3 DNA: TGTGCCAGCAGAAGGGACCCCTCGGCTAATGAAAAACTGTTTTTT

V gene: TRBV2
J gene: TRBJ1-5
D gene: TRBD1
clone size: once
CDR3 protein: CASSRQGPSNQPQHF
CDR3 DNA: TGTGCCAGCAGCAGACAGGGGCCCAGCAATCAGCCCCAGCATTTT

V gene: TRBV28
J gene: TRBJ2-7
D gene: TRBD1
clone size: NA
CDR3 protein: CASTVQGQNYEQYF
CDR3 DNA: TGTGCCAGCACCGTTCAGGGACAGAACTACGAGCAGTACTTC

V gene: TRBV7-2
J gene: TRBJ1-1
D gene: TRBD1
clone size: NA
CDR3 protein: CASSPRQGIEAFF
CDR3 DNA: TGTGCCAGCAGCCCTCGACAGGGAATTGAAGCTTTCTTT

V gene: TRBV5-1
J gene: TRBJ1-2
D gene: NA
clone size: NA
CDR3 protein: CASSATTGANYGYTF
CDR3 DNA: TGCGCCAGCAGCGCAACCACAGGAGCTAACTATGGCTACACCTTC

V gene: TRBV14
J gene: TRBJ2-7
D gene: NA
clone size: NA
CDR3 protein: CASSQAGVYEQHF
CDR3 DNA: TGTGCCAGCAGCCAGGCCGGCGTCTACGAGCAGCACTTC

V gene: TRBV5-4
J gene: TRBJ2-1
D gene: TRBD1
clone size: NA
CDR3 protein: CASSLGGTGTNEQFF
CDR3 DNA: TGTGCCAGCAGCTTGGGCGGGACAGGGACCAATGAGCAGTTCTTC

V gene: TRBV15
J gene: TRBJ2-2
D gene: TRBD2
clone size: NA
CDR3 protein: CATSPGLAGNTGELFF
CDR3 DNA: TGTGCCACCAGCCCCGGCCTAGCGGGAAACACCGGGGAGCTGTTTTTT

V gene: TRBV7-9
J gene: TRBJ1-5
D gene: NA
clone size: few
CDR3 protein: CASSLGSSEYQPQHF
CDR3 DNA: TGTGCCAGCAGCTTAGGTTCGTCGGAATATCAGCCCCAGCATTTT

V gene: TRBV28
J gene: TRBJ2-2
D gene: NA
clone size: NA
CDR3 protein: CASRSETRMRGGELFF
CDR3 DNA: TGTGCCAGCAGATCCGAGACTAGGATGCGAGGAGGGGAGCTGTTTTTT

V gene: TRBV19
J gene: TRBJ1-4
D gene: NA
clone size: NA
CDR3 protein: CASSVETAKEKLFF
CDR3 DNA: TGTGCCAGTAGTGTGGAGACAGCAAAAGAAAAACTGTTTTTT

V gene: TRBV7-3
J gene: TRBJ1-1
D gene: NA
clone size: NA
CDR3 protein: CASSLTDNTEAFF
CDR3 DNA: TGTGCCAGCAGCTTAACGGACAACACTGAAGCTTTCTTT

V gene: TRBV5-8
J gene: TRBJ2-7
D gene: NA
clone size: NA
CDR3 protein: CASSPQGREPTYEQYF
CDR3 DNA: TGTGCCAGCAGCCCCCAAGGACGGGAACCTACCTACGAGCAGTACTTC

V gene: TRBV28
J gene: TRBJ2-3
D gene: TRBD2
clone size: NA
CDR3 protein: CASRIIAGAKSTDTQYF
CDR3 DNA: TGTGCCAGCAGGATCATAGCGGGAGCTAAAAGCACAGATACGCAGTATTTT

V gene: TRBV2
J gene: TRBJ2-7
D gene: NA
clone size: NA
CDR3 protein: CASSENRGSYEQYF
CDR3 DNA: TGTGCCAGCAGTGAGAATCGGGGCAGCTACGAGCAGTACTTC

V gene: TRBV5-1
J gene: TRBJ2-5
D gene: NA
clone size: NA
CDR3 protein: CASSLLRSQETQYF
CDR3 DNA: TGCGCCAGCAGCTTGCTTCGGAGTCAAGAGACCCAGTACTTC

V gene: TRBV27
J gene: TRBJ2-4
D gene: NA
clone size: NA
CDR3 protein: CASRDSGGNIQYF
CDR3 DNA: TGTGCCAGCAGGGACTCAGGAGGGAACATTCAGTACTTC

V gene: TRBV5-1
J gene: TRBJ1-5
D gene: NA
clone size: NA
CDR3 protein: CASSLVGGVGQPQHF
CDR3 DNA: TGCGCCAGCAGCCTGGTAGGGGGAGTAGGTCAGCCCCAGCATTTT

V gene: TRBV9
J gene: TRBJ1-2
D gene: NA
clone size: NA
CDR3 protein: CASSSRSEGTDYGYTF
CDR3 DNA: TGTGCCAGCAGCTCCCGGAGTGAGGGTACGGACTATGGCTACACCTTC

V gene: TRBV5-1
J gene: TRBJ2-5
D gene: NA
clone size: NA
CDR3 protein: CASSPRIAVGGTQYF
CDR3 DNA: TGCGCCAGCAGCCCCCGAATTGCGGTTGGGGGGACCCAGTACTTC

V gene: TRBV30
J gene: TRBJ2-5
D gene: NA
clone size: NA
CDR3 protein: CAWRQGETQYF
CDR3 DNA: TGTGCCTGGAGACAGGGAGAGACCCAGTACTTC